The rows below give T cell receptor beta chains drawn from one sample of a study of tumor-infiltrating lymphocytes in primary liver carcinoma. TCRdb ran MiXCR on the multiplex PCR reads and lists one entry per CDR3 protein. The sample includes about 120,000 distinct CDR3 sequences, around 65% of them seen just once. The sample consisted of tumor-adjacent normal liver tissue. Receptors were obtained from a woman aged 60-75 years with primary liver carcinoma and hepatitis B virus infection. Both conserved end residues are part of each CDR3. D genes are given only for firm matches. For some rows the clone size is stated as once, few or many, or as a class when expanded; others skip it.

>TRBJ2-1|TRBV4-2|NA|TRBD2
TGTGCCGGCAGCCACATAGCGGGAGGGGGCTACAATGAGCATTTCTTC
CAGSHIAGGGYNEHFF
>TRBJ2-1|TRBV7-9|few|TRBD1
TGTGCCAGCAGCTACAGACAGGGGAATGAGCAGTTCTTC
CASSYRQGNEQFF
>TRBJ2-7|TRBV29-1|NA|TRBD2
TGCGGCGTTAAGCCGACTGGCGGGAGTTCCTACGAGCAGTACTTC
CGVKPTGGSSYEQYF
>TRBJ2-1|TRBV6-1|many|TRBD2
TGTGCCAGCAGCCCAAGACGACTAGCCTCCTACAATGAGCAGTTCTTC
CASSPRRLASYNEQFF
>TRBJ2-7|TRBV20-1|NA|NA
TGCAGTGCTAGGTTACAAGGACGGTACGAGCAGTACTTC
CSARLQGRYEQYF
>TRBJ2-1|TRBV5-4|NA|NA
TGTGCCAGCGGCGGTGGAGGGGGCCATGAGCAGTTCTTC
CASGGGGGHEQFF
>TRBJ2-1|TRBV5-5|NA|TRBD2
TGTACCAGCAGGCGCGGGAGGACCTCGTGGGACGGGCAGTTCTTC
CTSRRGRTSWDGQFF
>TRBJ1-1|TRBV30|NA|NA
TGTGCCTGGATAACAATGGGGGTCACTGAAGCTTTCTTT
CAWITMGVTEAFF
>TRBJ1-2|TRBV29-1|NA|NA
TGCAGCGCTGTTCGGGACGGCACGGACGGCTACACCTTT
CSAVRDGTDGYTF
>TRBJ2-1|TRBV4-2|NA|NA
TGTGCCTGCAGCCAAGGGGACAGCGGGATTTACAATGAGCAGTTCTTC
CACSQGDSGIYNEQFF
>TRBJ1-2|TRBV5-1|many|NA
TGCGCCAGCAGCTTGGCCGGAGGGGAATATGGCTACACCTTC
CASSLAGGEYGYTF
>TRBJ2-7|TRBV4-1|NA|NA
TGCGCCAGCAAGCAAGGTGGTCCCGGGGCCTCCTACGAGCAGTACTTC
CASKQGGPGASYEQYF
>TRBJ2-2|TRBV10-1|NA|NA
TGTACCAGCAGTCTCTGGAACACCGGGGAGCTGTTTTTT
CTSSLWNTGELFF
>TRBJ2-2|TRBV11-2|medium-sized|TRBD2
TGTGCCAGCAGCTTAGGGCTAGCGGGACCCGGGGAGCTGTTTTTT
CASSLGLAGPGELFF
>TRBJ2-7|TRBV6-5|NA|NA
TGTGCCAGCAGACTAGCCGCACAATCCAACGAGCAGTACTTC
CASRLAAQSNEQYF
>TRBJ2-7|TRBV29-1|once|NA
TGCAGCGCCTCCCTTTCCCTCAACGAGAAGTACTTC
CSASLSLNEKYF
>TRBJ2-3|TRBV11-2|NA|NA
TGTGCCAGCAGACTGGAGGTAGGAGGCACAGATACGCAGTATTTT
CASRLEVGGTDTQYF
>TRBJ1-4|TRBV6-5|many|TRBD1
TGTGCCAGCGCTCCCGGGACAGGGGGGACTAATGAAAAACTGTTTTTT
CASAPGTGGTNEKLFF
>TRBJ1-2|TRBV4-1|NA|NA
TGCGCCAGCAGACAAGATCAGTGGACAGAATCGGGTGGCTACACGTTC
CASRQDQWTESGGYTF
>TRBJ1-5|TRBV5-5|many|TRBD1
TGTGCCAGCAGCTTGACAGGGGGTCAGCCCCAGCATTTT
CASSLTGGQPQHF
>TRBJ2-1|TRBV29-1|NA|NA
TGCAGCATTGATTTACAGAGGAATGAGCAGTTCTTC
CSIDLQRNEQFF
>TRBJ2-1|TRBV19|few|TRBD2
TGTGCCAGTAGTATACTAGCGGGAGGGGACAATGAGCAGTTCTTC
CASSILAGGDNEQFF
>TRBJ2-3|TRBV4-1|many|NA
TGCGCCAGCAGCCAACCGCCGGGCCGCCAAAGCACAGATACGCAGTATTTT
CASSQPPGRQSTDTQYF
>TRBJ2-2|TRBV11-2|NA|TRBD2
TGTACCAGCAGCCTGGTGGGCGGGAGAGAGACCGGGGAGCTGTTTTTT
CTSSLVGGRETGELFF
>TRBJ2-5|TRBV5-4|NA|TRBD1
TGTGCCAACAGCCCGGGACAGACACCTTCAAGGGGGACCCAGTACTTC
CANSPGQTPSRGTQYF
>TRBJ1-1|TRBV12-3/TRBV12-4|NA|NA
TGTGCCAGCAGAAGGACAGAGAACATTGAAGTTTTCTTT
CASRRTENIEVFF
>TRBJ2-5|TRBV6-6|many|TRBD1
TGTGCCAGCAGTTCCCGGGACAGGGGGTACCAAGAGACCCAGTACTTC
CASSSRDRGYQETQYF
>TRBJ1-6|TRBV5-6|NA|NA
TGTACCAGCAGCGCGTACAATTCACCCATCCACTTT
CTSSAYNSPIHF
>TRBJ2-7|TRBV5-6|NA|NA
TGTGGCAGCAGCTTGGCCGCGAGCGGATACGAGCAGTACTTC
CGSSLAASGYEQYF
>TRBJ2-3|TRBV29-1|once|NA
TGCAGCGGTGTCATCGCTATCATAGGTACGCAGTATTTT
CSGVIAIIGTQYF
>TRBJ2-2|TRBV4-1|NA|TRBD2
TGCGCCAGCAACTACACTCCTCTAGCGGACAACACCGGGGAGCTGTTTTTT
CASNYTPLADNTGELFF
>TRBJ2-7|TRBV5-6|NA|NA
TGTGCCAGTCGGGGGACAAGGGAGGCCTACGAGCAGTACTTC
CASRGTREAYEQYF
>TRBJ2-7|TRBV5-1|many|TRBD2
TGCGCCAGCAGCTCGACTAGCTCCACCGAGCAGTACTTC
CASSSTSSTEQYF
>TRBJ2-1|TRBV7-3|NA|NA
TGTGCCAGCAGCATCACTAGGGATTACAATGAGCAGTTCTTC
CASSITRDYNEQFF
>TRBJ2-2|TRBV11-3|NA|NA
TGTGCCATCAGAACCAGTGTTAGGGACCGAACGAATACCGGGGAGCTGTTTTTT
CAIRTSVRDRTNTGELFF
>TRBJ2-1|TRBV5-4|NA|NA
TGTGCCAGCAGCTTGGTACCAGCCCACAATGGGCAGTTCTTC
CASSLVPAHNGQFF
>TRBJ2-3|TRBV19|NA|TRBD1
TGTGCCAGTAACCCCGAGGGGGACAGGGGGATCGATACGCAGTATTTT
CASNPEGDRGIDTQYF
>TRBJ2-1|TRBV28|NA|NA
TGTGCCAGCAGTTTAGCCTACAATGAGCATTTCTTC
CASSLAYNEHFF
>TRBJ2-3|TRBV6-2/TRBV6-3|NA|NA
TGTACTAGCAGTTACTCTAGCACAGATACGCAGTATTTT
CTSSYSSTDTQYF
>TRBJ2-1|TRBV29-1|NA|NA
TGCAGCGTTGAACCGGCGGGATCCGGCATTGAGCAGTTCTTC
CSVEPAGSGIEQFF